A single sample gave rise to the 3 T cell receptor beta chains below, sequenced in a study of blood T cells in healthy people across ages. Using a J-beta primer mix together with a sample-barcoded 5' primer, a second PCR was run for roughly 6 to 12 cycles. TCRdb passed the 5' RACE reads through MiXCR, listing each CDR3 protein once. The sample has roughly 800,000 distinct CDR3 sequences; about 34% are singletons. Sequences were obtained from blood. These receptors all come from a man aged 18-30 years in good health.

This clonotype was picked up a small number of times. The chain links TRBV4-2 to TRBJ2-5, with TRBD1 identical over 8 bases. The length of the CDR3 is 16 residues. Trimming took 1 base from V and 1 from J; bases not matched to a gene: 5. Germline assignment: CDR1 LGHNA and CDR2 YNFKEQ. The CDR3 region is CASSQAPDRGQETQYF. DNA of the CDR3: TGTGCCAGCAGCCAAGCCCCAGACAGGGGCCAAGAGACCCAGTACTTC.

This clonotype was recorded at least ten times. The chain employs TRBV29-1 and TRBJ2-7, with 7 bases fitting TRBD2. The CDR3 is 13 residues long. V dropped 3 bases and J dropped 3; count of bases not matched to a gene: 5. Germline CDR1 reads SQVTM; CDR2 reads ANQGSEA. Written as DNA, the CDR3 is TGCAGCGTTGAGGTCGGGGGGATCTACGAGCAGTACTTC. It translates to CSVEVGGIYEQYF.

This clonotype was detected only a few times. The V call is TRBV20-1, the J call TRBJ2-3; 9 bases line up with TRBD2. Germline V gene sequence: CDR1 DFQATT, CDR2 SNEGSKA (reference sequence). The CDR3 totals 17 residues. The trim removed 3 bases at V and 0 bases at J, leaving 10 bases unmatched. DNA of the CDR3: TGCAGTGCTAGCCTGGGGAGCGGGGGGATTAGCACAGATACGCAGTATTTT. It codes for CSASLGSGGISTDTQYF.